The 2 T cell receptor beta chains below all came from one sample that was sequenced in a study of blood T cell repertoires in COVID-19. The protocol was immunoSEQ multiplex PCR, while the TCRdb copy is restricted to in-frame clones and leaves out a portion. The sample includes about 200,000 clones, around 86% seen only once; the top ten take under 7%. Sequenced input: peripheral blood. The receptors here all came from a man aged 55-75 years who had recovered from COVID-19.

This chain joins TRBV5-8 and TRBJ1-5; TRBD1 matches 10 bases. The CDR3 spans 20 residues. V gave up 7 bases and J gave up 4 bases; unmatched junction bases: 23. CDR1 is SGHTS, CDR2 YDEGEE, per germline. CDR3 sequence: CASSFRAGQGSGAWNQPQHF. In DNA form, the CDR3 reads TGTGCCAGCTCGTTCAGGGCGGGACAGGGGTCTGGAGCCTGGAATCAGCCCCAGCATTTT.

This sequence joins TRBV2 and TRBJ1-4; 8 nucleotides match TRBD1. The CDR3 runs to 14 residues. J lost 7 bases, V lost 3 bases, and 4 bases had no gene match. Germline CDR1 SNHLY, CDR2 FYNNEI. CDR3 region: CASSDRGRIEKLFF. The DNA for the CDR3 is TGTGCCAGCAGTGACAGGGGGCGGATTGAAAAACTGTTTTTT.